This TCR beta chain was sequenced during a study of shared clonotypes between healthy human individuals. V was cut by 8 bases and J by 2 bases, with 15 bases left in between. The CDR3 runs to 14 residues. Looked up from germline, CDR1 is MNHNS and CDR2 is SASEGT. Samples underwent the assay at deep level. The protocol was immunoSEQ multiplex PCR, while the TCRdb copy is restricted to in-frame clones and leaves out a portion. The sample includes 2 million to 2.5 million clones, around 93% of them seen just once. The study drew all its donors from Caucasian adults living in Nashville, Tennessee. In the case of this clone: Antigen: not known.

Notes on the study in general: Naive CD4 clonotype sharing across a few donors was 5% to 6%.

The sample was naive CD4+ T cells from PBMCs. Subset of the sample: CD45RA+ positively selected. This TCR derives from a man between 18 and 35 years old in good health. Some clones in this sample may be carry-over from other donors' samples. V usage is TRBV6-1 and J usage is TRBJ1-2, with D possibly matching TRBD1 (5 bases). CDR3 loop: CASSSGHINYGYTF. The CDR3 coding sequence is TGTGCCAGCTCATCCGGACACATAAACTATGGCTACACCTTC.